The rows below give T cell receptor beta chains drawn from one sample of a study of T cell repertoires in cytomegalovirus infection. TCRdb redid the calling of the reads with MiXCR, one entry per CDR3 protein. The sample records more than 650,000 distinct CDR3 sequences, approximately 34% being singletons. The sequenced material came from PBMCs. The receptors originated from a human donor in good health (CMV status not recorded). Some clones in this sample may be carry-over from other donors' samples. Each CDR3 is given with its conserved first and last residue. The order of the fields is J gene, clone size, V gene, D gene, CDR3 DNA, CDR3 protein. A D gene is named only where the DNA matches it firmly. The listing skips clone size in some rows; elsewhere it reads once, few, many or a size class.

TRBJ2-7 - TRBV11-2 - TGTGCCAGCAGCTCCGCCCGAGAACACTACGAGCAGTACTTC CASSSAREHYEQYF
TRBJ1-1 - TRBV4-1 TRBD1 TGCGCCAGCAGCCAGCAAACAGGGGGTGGTACTGAAGCTTTCTTT CASSQQTGGGTEAFF
TRBJ1-5 few TRBV19 - TGTGCCAGTAGTATAAGGTCACAGAGGAGCAATCAGCCCCAGCATTTT CASSIRSQRSNQPQHF
TRBJ2-1 - TRBV11-1 - TGTGCCAGCTCCCTCCTACATGGGGACAATGAGCAGTTCTTC CASSLLHGDNEQFF
TRBJ2-1 - TRBV19 - TGTGCCAGTAGGCAGCGGAGCTCCTACAATGAGCAGTTCTTC CASRQRSSYNEQFF
TRBJ1-4 once TRBV28 - TGTGCCAGCAGTTTACAACAGCCAGAAAAACTGTTTTTT CASSLQQPEKLFF
TRBJ1-5 - TRBV15 - TGTGCCACCAGCAGAGAAGCGTGGGGGGGCAATCAGCCCCAGCATTTT CATSREAWGGNQPQHF
TRBJ2-5 few TRBV6-5 TRBD2 TGTGCCAGCAGTTACACCCAGGGACGGGGGGCCCAGTACTTC CASSYTQGRGAQYF
TRBJ1-2 few TRBV4-1 - TGCGCCAGCAGCCAAGACAGGGAGGGCTACACCTTC CASSQDREGYTF
TRBJ1-6 few TRBV7-8 - TGTGCCAGCAGCAGACTCGAAGGTTCACCCCTCCACTTT CASSRLEGSPLHF
TRBJ2-4 - TRBV7-2 TRBD2 TGTGCCAGCAGCTATAGACTAGCGGGTCTAATGAACAAAAACATTCAGTACTTC CASSYRLAGLMNKNIQYF
TRBJ2-1 many TRBV7-2 - TGTGCCAGCAGCTTAGACTTTAGCTCCTACAATGAGCAGTTCTTC CASSLDFSSYNEQFF
TRBJ2-3 few TRBV7-3 - TGTGCCAGCAGCTTCTCCAAGTTGGATACGCAGTATTTT CASSFSKLDTQYF
TRBJ2-1 many TRBV7-8 TRBD2 TGTGCCAGCAGCTGGACCGGGACTAGCGGGAGGATGAATGAGCAGTTCTTC CASSWTGTSGRMNEQFF
TRBJ2-3 - TRBV15 TRBD2 TGTGCCACCAGCAGAGGCACCGCTCTAGCGGGAGTGACAGATACGCAGTATTTT CATSRGTALAGVTDTQYF
TRBJ2-3 - TRBV19 - TGTGCCAGTAGTATCACGAGGGCAGATACGCAGTATTTT CASSITRADTQYF